Each of the 30 T cell receptor beta chains below was sequenced from the same sample in a study of blood T cell repertoires in COVID-19. Sequencing was performed with immunoSEQ multiplex PCR; in TCRdb, only in-frame clones are kept and a portion is missing. The table includes 200,000 to 300,000 clones, around 87% detected once. Specimen: peripheral blood. The source of these receptors is a woman aged 40-49 years who had recovered from COVID-19.

The chain recombines TRBV2 with TRBJ1-3; D call uncertain. The CDR3 totals 14 residues. V was pared by 3 bases and J by 1 base, with 7 bases between. From germline, CDR1 is SNHLY and CDR2 FYNNEI. CDR3 sequence: CASSDLRSGNTIYF. The CDR3 DNA reads as TGTGCCAGCAGTGATTTACGGTCTGGAAACACCATATATTTT.

The count of this clone is one. This chain connects TRBV6-1 to TRBJ1-1; D unclear. V lost 3 bases, J lost 3 bases, and 11 bases lay in between. Germline CDR1 MNHNS, CDR2 SASEGT. This CDR3 spans 14 amino acids. CDR3 nucleotides: TGTGCCAGCAGTGAGTTATCAGACTACACTGAAGCTTTCTTT. Its protein product is CASSELSDYTEAFF.

The chain combines TRBV9 with TRBJ2-7; 7 bases match TRBD1. Germline CDR1 is SGDLS and CDR2 is YYNGEE. This CDR3 has 15 residues. V gave up 4 bases and J gave up 5 bases; unmatched junction bases: 12. In DNA, the CDR3 is TGTGCCAGCAGCCCCTATTCGACAGGGTCCCACGAGCAGTACTTC. This gives the protein CASSPYSTGSHEQYF.

The V and J genes are TRBV25-1 and TRBJ1-1; D perhaps matches TRBD1 (6 bases). Per germline, CDR1 MGHDK and CDR2 SYGVNS. This CDR3 region has 14 residues. The V end was cut by 2 bases, the J end by 1 base, with 8 bases between. DNA of the CDR3: TGTGCCAGCAGTGAACTGGACAGGAACACTGAAGCTTTCTTT. Amino acids: CASSELDRNTEAFF.

This CDR3 reads CASSLAGGLDTEAFF. In DNA form, the CDR3 reads TGTGCCAGCAGCTTGGCAGGGGGCTTGGACACTGAAGCTTTCTTT. The chain combines TRBV5-4 with TRBJ1-1; 8 positions agree with TRBD1. V shed 0 bases, J shed 3 bases, and the junction held 4 bases outside the gene matches. Germline V gene sequence: CDR1 SGHNT, CDR2 YYREEE (reference sequence). The CDR3 is made up of 15 amino acids.

J is TRBJ2-1 and V is TRBV27; 9 bases map to TRBD1. Germline lookup yields CDR1 MNHEY and CDR2 SMNVEV (reference sequence). This CDR3 has 15 amino acids. Losses at the gene ends were 5 bases for V and 9 bases for J; bases not matched to a gene: 11. The CDR3 bases are TGTGCCAGCAGTCCCTGGGACAGGGAGTTCGGTGAGCAGTTCTTC. The encoded protein is CASSPWDREFGEQFF.

The V and J genes are TRBV11-2 and TRBJ2-1; TRBD2 might be the D (5 bases). CDR3 length equals 16 residues. Trimming cost V 0 bases and J 3 bases, with 12 bases left between them. The germline V gene has CDR1 SGHAT and CDR2 FQNNGV. CDR3 DNA: TGTGCCAGCAGCTTAGATCCCCCGGGGAGCTACAATGAGCAGTTCTTC. This gives the protein CASSLDPPGSYNEQFF. Drawing the rest from reference TRBV11-2 and TRBJ2-1, the complete variable domain is EAGVAQSPRYKIIEKRQSVAFWCNPISGHATLYWYQQILGQGPKLLIQFQNNGVVDDSQLPKDRFSAERLKGVDSTLKIQPAKLEDSAVYLCASSLDPPGSYNEQFFGPGTRLTVL.

The genes are TRBV5-1 and TRBJ1-6; the D gene is possibly TRBD1 (5 bases). Trimming removed 2 bases from V and 5 bases from J, with 11 bases in between. The CDR3 loop spans 15 amino acids. Germline V gene sequence: CDR1 SGHRS, CDR2 YFSETQ. CDR3 coding DNA: TGCGCCAGCAGCTTCGGGGGAGCGAATAATTCACCCCTCCACTTT. Protein: CASSFGGANNSPLHF.

In this sample, this clone turned up once. V is TRBV5-1 and J is TRBJ2-1, with 7 nucleotides matching TRBD1. Trimming removed 4 bases from V and 8 bases from J; junction bases left unmatched: 3. The CDR3 extends over 12 amino acids. Per the germline V gene, CDR1 is SGHRS and CDR2 is YFSETQ. The CDR3 reads CASSLGQHEQFF. The DNA for the CDR3 is TGCGCCAGCAGCCTGGGACAGCATGAGCAGTTCTTC.

The rearrangement links TRBV9 to TRBJ1-2; perhaps TRBD1 as D (5 bases). V lost 6 bases, J lost 5 bases, and 17 bases lay in between. The CDR3 contains 14 residues. Germline V gene sequence: CDR1 SGDLS, CDR2 YYNGEE. The CDR3 sequence is CASTPNQGWYGYTF. In DNA form, the CDR3 reads TGTGCCAGCACTCCTAATCAGGGTTGGTATGGCTACACCTTC.

This clone was seen a few times. This sequence joins TRBV4-1 and TRBJ1-1; 7 bases match TRBD1. The CDR3 sequence is 18 residues long. The trim removed 0 bases at V and 0 bases at J, leaving 10 bases unmatched. CDR1 MGHRA and CDR2 YSYEKL come from the germline V gene. CDR3 amino acids: CASSQDSPGQNLNTEAFF. CDR3 in DNA: TGCGCCAGCAGCCAAGACTCCCCGGGACAGAATTTGAACACTGAAGCTTTCTTT.

V gene TRBV7-3 combines with J gene TRBJ1-1, with no clear D. V lost 5 bases to trimming and J lost 5 bases, with 12 bases between them. CDR1 is SGHTA, CDR2 FQGTGA, per germline. The CDR3 contains 13 residues. CDR3 nucleotides: TGTGCCAGCAGCGAAAAGTTCGGGACTGAAGCTTTCTTT. The encoded protein is CASSEKFGTEAFF.

This clone was observed a handful of times. This rearrangement joins TRBV2 to TRBJ1-2; 9 bases are a match to TRBD1. This CDR3 region has 14 residues. Trimming at V came to 7 bases and at J to 2 bases, leaving 5 bases not matched to a gene. Germline values: CDR1 SNHLY, CDR2 FYNNEI. Written as DNA, the CDR3 is TGTGCCAGCAACCCACAGGGGGCCAACTATGGCTACACCTTC. Protein sequence: CASNPQGANYGYTF.

This chain joins TRBV14 and TRBJ1-1, with 7 bases lining up with TRBD1. Germline CDR1 SGHDN, CDR2 FVKESK. The V gene end was trimmed by 4 bases and the J gene end by 1 base; junction bases not matched to a gene: 15. There are 18 residues in the CDR3. The CDR3 region has the DNA TGTGCCAGCAGCCGGCCCGGGACAGTCGGAACGGCGAACACTGAAGCTTTCTTT. Translation gives CASSRPGTVGTANTEAFF. Full variable domain (remainder filled in from reference TRBV14 and TRBJ1-1): EAGVTQFPSHSVIEKGQTVTLRCDPISGHDNLYWYRRVMGKEIKFLLHFVKESKQDESGMPNNRFLAERTGGTYSTLKVQPAELEDSGVYFCASSRPGTVGTANTEAFFGQGTRLTVV.

The chain couples TRBV30 to TRBJ2-5, with TRBD2 as a possible D gene (6 bases). The CDR3 spans 13 residues. Trimming left V 5 bases short and J 2 bases short, with 12 bases between. The V gene's germline CDR1 is GTSNPN and CDR2 SVGIG (reference sequence). Here the CDR3 reads CAWDQDYQETQYF. For the CDR3, the DNA is TGTGCCTGGGACCAGGACTATCAAGAGACCCAGTACTTC.

The V and J genes are TRBV5-1 and TRBJ1-2; D is undetermined. Germline V gene data show CDR1 as SGHRS and CDR2 as YFSETQ. The CDR3 covers 12 residues. V shed 3 bases and J shed 5 bases, with 8 bases lying between them. The CDR3 spells CASSSGRYGYTF. As DNA, the CDR3 is TGCGCCAGCAGCTCGGGAAGATATGGCTACACCTTC.

V and J are TRBV4-3 and TRBJ2-3; possible D gene TRBD1, 6 bases. This CDR3 spans 16 amino acids. Germline loops: CDR1 LGHNA, CDR2 YSLEER. Trimming removed 0 bases from V and 6 bases from J, with 16 bases in between. The CDR3 loop is CASSQDLSQRGDTQYF. The DNA of the CDR3 is TGCGCCAGCAGCCAAGATCTCTCCCAGAGGGGGGATACGCAGTATTTT.

This clone was detected once. The V gene is TRBV30, the J gene TRBJ1-1; 7 bases line up with TRBD1. There are 14 residues in the CDR3. Germline values: CDR1 GTSNPN, CDR2 SVGIG (reference sequence). Trimming removed 8 bases from V and 0 bases from J; junction bases left unmatched: 9. CDR3 nucleotide sequence: TGTGCCAGCCAAACAGGGGCAATGAACACTGAAGCTTTCTTT. It specifies CASQTGAMNTEAFF.

The chain is built from TRBV5-5 and TRBJ1-1; 7 bases fit TRBD1. The length of the CDR3 is 15 residues. With 3 bases clipped from V and 1 base from J, the junction kept 6 bases outside the gene matches. The germline V gene has CDR1 SGHKS and CDR2 YYEKEE (reference sequence). Written as DNA, the CDR3 is TGTGCCAGCAGCTCGCAGACAGGGCGGAACACTGAAGCTTTCTTT. Its translation is CASSSQTGRNTEAFF.

This rearrangement joins TRBV7-6 to TRBJ1-1, with 8 nucleotides matching TRBD1. With V trimmed by 1 base and J by 3 bases, 4 bases remained unmatched. Germline loops: CDR1 SGHVS, CDR2 FNYEAQ. The length of the CDR3 is 15 residues. CDR3 bases: TGTGCCAGCAGCTTAGGTCCGACAGGGGACACTGAAGCTTTCTTT. Translating gives CASSLGPTGDTEAFF.

The V and J genes are TRBV29-1 and TRBJ2-7; TRBD1 aligns across 7 bases. Looked up from germline, CDR1 is SQVTM and CDR2 is ANQGSEA. The V segment lost 6 bases and the J segment 2 bases; nucleotides outside the gene matches: 7. The CDR3 is 13 amino acids. The CDR3, as DNA: TGCAGCGTCCTGACAGGGCCGACCTACGAGCAGTACTTC. Its protein product is CSVLTGPTYEQYF.

V gene TRBV10-3 combines with J gene TRBJ1-6, with unresolved D. Trimming took off 8 bases at V and 7 bases at J, with 9 bases between the two ends. This CDR3 region has 12 residues. Germline loops: CDR1 ENHRY, CDR2 SYGVKD. The CDR3 loop reads CAIQEANSPLHF. CDR3 bases: TGTGCCATCCAAGAGGCCAATTCACCCCTCCACTTT.

This clone was picked up one time. This rearrangement joins TRBV11-2 to TRBJ2-1; D unclear. Germline V gives CDR1 SGHAT, CDR2 FQNNGV. The V end lost 4 bases, the J end lost 8 bases, and 12 bases lay between the germline ends. CDR3 length: 13 residues. The CDR3: CASSSRFIHEQFF. In DNA, the CDR3 is TGTGCCAGCAGCTCGAGGTTTATCCATGAGCAGTTCTTC.

V is TRBV6-5 and J is TRBJ2-7; D might be TRBD2 (7 bases). V shed 6 bases and J shed 4 bases, with 19 bases lying between them. Germline loops: CDR1 MNHEY, CDR2 SVGAGI. CDR3 length equals 15 residues. For the CDR3, the DNA is TGTGCCAGCAGAAAACCGGGGGGCGCGGAGTACGAGCAGTACTTC. Amino acid sequence: CASRKPGGAEYEQYF.

This clone was detected once. The gene calls are TRBV15 and TRBJ1-2; a weak D match, TRBD1 (5 bases). The V end lost 1 base, the J end lost 4 bases, and 10 bases lay between the germline ends. Germline-derived CDR1 and CDR2 are LNHNV and YYDKDF (reference sequence). CDR3 length: 14 residues. CDR3 residues: CATSRVGEGYGYTF. DNA of the CDR3: TGTGCCACCAGCAGAGTGGGGGAGGGCTATGGCTACACCTTC.

The gene calls are TRBV10-2 and TRBJ2-5; 10 positions match TRBD2. This CDR3 region has 14 residues. The V segment lost 6 bases and the J segment 3 bases; nucleotides outside the gene matches: 4. Germline CDR1 and CDR2: WSHSY and SAAADI. The DNA for the CDR3 is TGCGCCAGCAGGACTAGCGGGCCCGAAGAGACCCAGTACTTC. Its protein product is CASRTSGPEETQYF.

The J gene is TRBJ1-5, the V gene TRBV6-5; TRBD1 is a possible D gene (6 bases). The length of the CDR3 is 14 residues. Trimming removed 0 bases from V and 4 bases from J, with 7 bases in between. The germline CDR1 and CDR2 sequences are MNHEY and SVGAGI. The CDR3 region is CASSYSQGNQPQHF. CDR3 in DNA: TGTGCCAGCAGTTACTCCCAGGGGAATCAGCCCCAGCATTTT.

V and J are TRBV2 and TRBJ2-7; the D gene is possibly TRBD2 (5 bases). The CDR3 spans 13 residues. Trimming left V 5 bases short and J 11 bases short, with 19 bases between. Germline CDR1 is SNHLY and CDR2 is FYNNEI. The DNA of the CDR3 is TGTGCCAGCAGTAGTTTGCAGGCCTCGGAGGAGTACTTC. It yields the protein CASSSLQASEEYF.

V gene TRBV18 combines with J gene TRBJ1-1; a possible D gene is TRBD1 (6 bases). CDR1 KGHSH and CDR2 LQKENI come from the germline V gene. This CDR3 has 14 amino acids. Trimming took off 3 bases at V and 1 base at J, with 9 bases between the two ends. Here the CDR3 DNA reads TGTGCCAGCTCACCCTTGACAGGGAACACTGAAGCTTTCTTT. This sequence encodes CASSPLTGNTEAFF.

The chain carries TRBV13 and TRBJ2-3; TRBD2 matches at 9 bases. The CDR3 length is 16 residues. Per germline, CDR1 PRHDT and CDR2 FYEKMQ (reference sequence). Trimming took 0 bases from V and 2 from J; bases not matched to a gene: 3. CDR3 sequence (DNA): TGTGCCAGCAGCTTAGGGGCGGGGGGGCCCACAGATACGCAGTATTTT. The encoded protein is CASSLGAGGPTDTQYF.